This entry concerns a single TCR beta chain. What it binds is unknown. This entry comes from a study of cytomegalovirus exposure and HLA in healthy donors. Study context: Genetic ancestry analysis placed approximately 80% of the 300 to 500 donors that were genotyped in the Caucasian-associated cluster. General observations from the study: V- and J-gene trimming in TCR beta was tied to a missense DCLRE1C variant by an analysis performed later. Specificity for CMV antigens was confirmed in vitro for a few of the CMV-associated chains.

The germline CDR1 and CDR2 sequences are SNHLY and FYNNEI. The V and J ends lost 5 bases and 4 bases respectively, with 11 bases between them. The CDR3 has 13 amino acids. PCR amplification relied on 60 Vbeta primers (plus 13 Jbeta primers). The protocol was immunoSEQ multiplex PCR, while the TCRdb copy is restricted to in-frame clones and leaves out a portion. The sample shows under 200,000 clones, about 84% of them seen only once. Sequencing used PBMCs. This rearrangement joins TRBV2 to TRBJ1-2; a possible D gene is TRBD1 (5 bases). The TCR comes from a man aged 45-65 years in good health and CMV-seronegative. The chain's CDR3 is CASSSDSVYGYTF. The CDR3 DNA follows: TGTGCCAGCAGTTCCGACAGCGTCTATGGCTACACCTTC.